The clone carrying this T cell receptor (beta chain) came up once. This record comes from a study of blood T cell repertoires in COVID-19. For the study at large: PBMCs, B-cell-depleted T cells, or T cells provided the cDNA or gDNA that made up the material.

V was trimmed by 7 bases and J by 0 bases, leaving 13 bases between them. The CDR3 contains 14 residues. From germline, CDR1 is MDHEN and CDR2 SYDVKM. The method was immunoSEQ multiplex PCR; TCRdb's version includes in-frame clones alone and lacks a portion of them. Among about 220,000 clones listed, roughly 80% were seen once. The chain uses TRBV28 and TRBJ2-7; the D is unclear. Sequenced input: peripheral blood. The clonotype comes from a woman in her twenties or thirties who had recovered from COVID-19. The CDR3 region has the DNA TGTGCCAGCACCTCAGGCTATAGCTCCTACGAGCAGTACTTC. As protein: CASTSGYSSYEQYF.